These 14 T cell receptor beta chains originate from one sample sequenced in a study of blood T cells in healthy people across ages. The authors ran a second PCR of roughly 6 to 11 cycles using a sample-barcoded 5' primer and a J-beta primer mix. Each CDR3 protein gets one entry after TCRdb re-called the 5' RACE reads with MiXCR. Of around 850,000 distinct CDR3 sequences listed, about 37% are singletons. Sequencing was performed on blood. These receptors all come from a man between 18 and 29 years old in good health.

This clonotype was recorded at least ten times. The chain uses TRBV7-6 and TRBJ2-6, with 9 bases identical to TRBD1. The CDR3 is 17 amino acids. CDR1 and CDR2 from the germline V gene are SGHVS and FNYEAQ. V trimming: 2 bases; J trimming: 2 bases; junction bases outside the gene matches: 4. This chain's CDR3 is CASSLTTGGTGANVLTF. CDR3 nucleotide sequence: TGTGCCAGCAGCTTAACGACAGGGGGTACTGGGGCCAACGTCCTGACTTTC.

The V call is TRBV4-3, the J call TRBJ2-5, with D possibly TRBD2 on 6 matching bases. The J call may be faulty, since TRBJ2-7 better matches the DNA end. Germline CDR1 reads LGHNA; CDR2 reads YSLEER. The CDR3 consists of 13 residues. The CDR3 spells CASSKGLDYEQYF. CDR3 DNA: TGCGCCAGCAGCAAGGGACTTGACTACGAGCAGTACTTC.

Notes on this clonotype: Mismatch with germline at one junction end may stem from a read error. The chain combines TRBV9 with TRBJ2-2; 10 positions agree with TRBD1. CDR1 and CDR2 from the germline V gene are SGDLS and YYNGEE. The CDR3 has 16 amino acids. CDR3 nucleotide sequence: TGTGCCAGCAGCCTAGGACAGGGGGAAAGGACCGGGAAGCTGTTTTTT. It is translated as CASSLGQGERTGKLFF.

This clonotype was seen more than once but under ten times. The rearrangement links TRBV20-1 to TRBJ2-7; the match to TRBD1 covers 8 bases. CDR1 and CDR2 from the germline V gene are DFQATT and SNEGSKA (reference sequence). The CDR3 consists of 14 residues. J was trimmed by 2 bases and V by 0 bases; bases with no gene match: 3. The CDR3 DNA reads as TGCAGTGCTAGAGAGAGGACAGGGACCTACGAGCAGTACTTC. It is translated as CSARERTGTYEQYF.

This chain connects TRBV4-1 to TRBJ1-1; D is ambiguous. The V end lost 2 bases, the J end lost 0 bases, and 16 bases lay between the germline ends. CDR1 MGHRA and CDR2 YSYEKL come from the germline V gene. The CDR3 covers 17 residues. CDR3 in amino acids: CASSQLGVRTVNTEAFF. In DNA form, the CDR3 reads TGCGCCAGCAGCCAACTCGGGGTCCGGACTGTGAACACTGAAGCTTTCTTT.

The sample holds many counts of this clonotype. The rearrangement joins TRBV14 to TRBJ1-4, with unresolved D. Deletions cut 1 base from V and 12 bases from J, with 6 bases between. The length of the CDR3 is 11 residues. In germline, CDR1 is SGHDN, CDR2 FVKESK. This CDR3 reads CASSQGPELFF. CDR3 sequence (DNA): TGTGCCAGCAGCCAAGGTCCAGAACTGTTTTTT.

On this clonotype itself: With a much larger clone just one base away, this may be a read error. The chain employs TRBV5-1 and TRBJ2-5; D may correspond to TRBD1 or TRBD2 (5 bases each). The germline V gene has CDR1 SGHRS and CDR2 YFSETQ. The CDR3 loop spans 15 amino acids. V lost 3 bases to trimming and J lost 11 bases, with 23 bases between them. The CDR3 sequence is CASSSSGAQYNEQYF. CDR3 sequence (DNA): TGCGCCAGCAGCTCCTCCGGGGCCCAATACAATGAGCAGTACTTC. The full variable domain, completed using reference TRBV5-1 and TRBJ2-5, is KAGVTQTPRYLIKTRGQQVTLSCSPISGHRSVSWYQQTPGQGLQFLFEYFSETQRNKGNFPGRFSGRQFSNSRSEMNVSTLELGDSALYLCASSSSGAQYNEQYFGPGTRLLVL.

The V and J genes are TRBV4-2 and TRBJ1-1, with D unresolved. The CDR3 totals 14 residues. CDR1 and CDR2 (germline): LGHNA, YNFKEQ. V was shortened by 1 base and J by 4 bases, with 10 bases between the two germline ends. Here the CDR3 DNA reads TGTGCCAGCAGCCAAGGAGGGCTGGGCACTGAAGCTTTCTTT. It translates to CASSQGGLGTEAFF.

This clonotype was seen more than once but under ten times. The V and J genes are TRBV5-6 and TRBJ2-3, with 14 bases aligning to TRBD2. This CDR3 comprises 19 residues. Germline lookup yields CDR1 SGHDT and CDR2 YYEEEE. With V trimmed by 4 bases and J by 2 bases, 12 bases remained unmatched. CDR3 in DNA: TGTGCCAGCAGCCGTCGGACTAGCGGGGGGCATAACCCCACAGATACGCAGTATTTT. This encodes CASSRRTSGGHNPTDTQYF.

This sequence joins TRBV18 and TRBJ2-2, with 8 nucleotides matching TRBD1. The CDR3 consists of 12 residues. The V gene's germline CDR1 is KGHSH and CDR2 LQKENI. J lost 16 bases, V lost 5 bases, and 9 bases had no gene match. CDR3 DNA sequence: TGTGCCAGCTCATCGGACAGGGCCGATGCGTTTTTT. Its translation: CASSSDRADAFF.

The genes are TRBV29-1 and TRBJ2-5, with TRBD2 identical over 11 bases. The CDR3 runs to 15 residues. The trim removed 2 bases at V and 1 base at J, leaving 3 bases unmatched. Looked up from germline, CDR1 is SQVTM and CDR2 is ANQGSEA. CDR3 coding DNA: TGCAGCGTTGAACGCACTAGCGGGAGCCAAGAGACCCAGTACTTC. It specifies CSVERTSGSQETQYF. The whole variable domain, remainder taken from reference TRBV29-1 and TRBJ2-5, is SAVISQKPSRDICQRGTSLTIQCQVDSQVTMMFWYRQQPGQSLTLIATANQGSEATYESGFVIDKFPISRPNLTFSTLTVSNMSPEDSSIYLCSVERTSGSQETQYFGPGTRLLVL.

This clonotype appeared a few times. J is TRBJ2-7 and V is TRBV4-3; 14 bases fit TRBD2. This CDR3 region has 19 residues. V dropped 5 bases and J dropped 7; count of bases not matched to a gene: 19. In germline, CDR1 is LGHNA, CDR2 YSLEER. The CDR3 loop reads CASSVQTSGGVIRHNEQYF. DNA for the CDR3: TGCGCCAGCAGCGTCCAGACTAGCGGGGGGGTAATCAGACACAATGAGCAGTACTTC.

V usage is TRBV7-2 and J usage is TRBJ2-1, with a tentative D call TRBD1 (6 bases). This CDR3 is 14 amino acids long. V lost 5 bases to trimming and J lost 6 bases, with 14 bases between them. Germline-derived CDR1 and CDR2 are SGHTA and FQGNSA. In DNA, the CDR3 is TGTGCCAGCAGCCACAGTCAGGGGTCCAATGAGCAGTTCTTC. Protein sequence: CASSHSQGSNEQFF.

This clonotype was detected many times. The rearrangement joins TRBV18 to TRBJ2-5; D uncertain. The CDR3 sequence is 14 residues long. The V gene's germline CDR1 is KGHSH and CDR2 LQKENI. V gave up 6 bases and J gave up 2 bases, with 13 bases separating them. CDR3 sequence (DNA): TGTGCCAGCTCTAAGGAACGACTGCAAGAGACCCAGTACTTC. Its protein product is CASSKERLQETQYF.